Below, one T cell receptor (beta chain) is given with its context. Its antigen is not known. The PCR ran on 60 Vbeta and 13 Jbeta primers. Assay: immunoSEQ multiplex PCR; the TCRdb copy retains only in-frame clones and omits some. This sample has around 97,000 clones, with roughly 77% found just once. This sample was taken from a study of cytomegalovirus exposure and HLA in healthy donors. Study-level results: Through in vitro validation, a few CMV-associated chains were shown to be specific for CMV antigens. Accurate prediction of HLA-A and HLA-B alleles (for most subjects) was reportedly achieved from TCR beta sequences. Fewer N-insertions (relative to the roughly 730-donor mean) were reportedly seen in an Asian-associated ancestry cluster in a later analysis. V- and J-gene trimming in TCR beta was tied to a missense DCLRE1C variant by an analysis performed later.

Germline assignment: CDR1 MGHDK and CDR2 SYGVNS. V was cut by 0 bases and J by 8 bases, with 13 bases left in between. The CDR3 extends over 14 amino acids. The sequenced sample consisted of PBMCs. The TCR originated in a woman aged 18-35 years in good health and CMV-seropositive. The chain joins TRBV25-1 to TRBJ1-2; perhaps TRBD1 as D (6 bases). The CDR3 coding sequence is TGTGCCAGCAGTGAATATGGCGGGGGCCGGGGCTACACCTTC. Protein: CASSEYGGGRGYTF.